The present entry profiles one TCR beta chain with its context. Profiling relied on immunoSEQ multiplex PCR, and the TCRdb table lists in-frame clones only, not all of them. Here the sample spans about 70,000 clones, almost 95% being singletons. The data belong to a study of technical replicates of blood from several donors. Germline CDR1 is LGHNA and CDR2 is YSLEER. This CDR3 region has 17 residues. Deletions cut 3 bases from V and 11 bases from J, with 28 bases between. V usage is TRBV4-3 and J usage is TRBJ1-2; D uncertain. Source material: T cells isolated from PBMCs. The receptor comes from a human donor in good health. The CDR3 sequence: CASSQGLGRLNPASYTF. DNA for the CDR3: TGCGCCAGCAGCCAGGGCCTTGGAAGATTGAATCCCGCCTCGTACACCTTC.